This passage covers 18 T cell receptor beta chains from one sample sequenced in a study of blood T cell repertoires in COVID-19. The method was immunoSEQ multiplex PCR; TCRdb's version includes in-frame clones alone and lacks a portion of them. The table shows about 220,000 clones, with 85% to 90% occurring only once. Sequenced input: PBMCs or T cells enriched from blood (not recorded which). The receptors stem from a woman aged 18-30 years in a cohort exposed to, infected with or recovered from COVID-19 (not recorded which).

The V and J genes are TRBV29-1 and TRBJ2-1; 11 bases match TRBD1. CDR1 is SQVTM, CDR2 ANQGSEA, per germline. The CDR3 covers 18 residues. V trimming: 1 base; J trimming: 8 bases; junction bases outside the gene matches: 16. The CDR3 reads CSVEVIPGQGVTGDEQFF. DNA of the CDR3: TGCAGCGTTGAAGTAATACCGGGACAGGGGGTCACCGGGGATGAGCAGTTCTTC.

This chain joins TRBV7-3 and TRBJ2-2; D remains ambiguous. This CDR3 comprises 14 residues. Germline V gene lookup returns CDR1 SGHTA and CDR2 FQGTGA. Trimming took off 0 bases at V and 1 base at J, with 3 bases between the two ends. CDR3 sequence: CASSLTRNTGELFF. The CDR3 DNA follows: TGTGCCAGCAGCTTAACGCGGAACACCGGGGAGCTGTTTTTT.

The V gene is TRBV5-6, the J gene TRBJ1-4; possibly TRBD1 for D (5 bases). There are 14 residues in the CDR3. V was shortened by 1 base and J by 6 bases, with 10 bases between the two germline ends. CDR1 is SGHDT, CDR2 YYEEEE, per germline. Here the CDR3 DNA reads TGTGCCAGCAGCTTGAGGGGAAGGGATGAAAAACTGTTTTTT. Its protein is CASSLRGRDEKLFF.

The CDR3 DNA reads as TGTGCCAGCAGTGAACAGTGGTTTCAGCCCCAGCATTTT. Translating it yields CASSEQWFQPQHF. The J gene is TRBJ1-5, the V gene TRBV6-1, with D uncertain. The CDR3 contains 13 residues. Germline-derived CDR1 and CDR2 are MNHNS and SASEGT. Trimming removed 2 bases from V and 6 bases from J, with 8 bases in between.

The chain links TRBV30 to TRBJ1-6; 8 bases agree with TRBD1. V lost 0 bases and J lost 3; bases outside the gene matches: 10. The CDR3 runs 18 residues. Germline-derived CDR1 and CDR2 are GTSNPN and SVGIG (reference sequence). Here the CDR3 DNA reads TGTGCCTGGAGTGTACGGGCGACAGGGGCCCGCTATAATTCACCCCTCCACTTT. Protein product: CAWSVRATGARYNSPLHF.

The V and J genes are TRBV24-1 and TRBJ2-1, with 11 positions matching TRBD2. CDR3 length: 17 amino acids. V trimming: 3 bases; J trimming: 6 bases; junction bases outside the gene matches: 9. The germline CDR1 and CDR2 sequences are KGHDR and SFDVKD. This CDR3 reads CATSDIPLAGVGNEQFF. In DNA, the CDR3 is TGTGCCACCAGTGATATTCCACTAGCGGGAGTTGGCAATGAGCAGTTCTTC.

The V and J genes are TRBV5-6 and TRBJ2-7; TRBD2 aligns across 8 bases. CDR3 length equals 14 residues. Germline-derived CDR1 and CDR2 are SGHDT and YYEEEE. The V gene end was trimmed by 4 bases and the J gene end by 3 bases; junction bases not matched to a gene: 6. CDR3 amino acids: CASSRGGRFYEQYF. The DNA of the CDR3 is TGTGCCAGCAGCCGGGGGGGAAGGTTCTACGAGCAGTACTTC.

The rearrangement joins TRBV5-1 to TRBJ2-3; 7 nucleotides line up with TRBD2. Germline values: CDR1 SGHRS, CDR2 YFSETQ. The junction had 12 bases not matched to a gene; V was cut back by 7 bases and J by 1 base. The CDR3 covers 16 residues. The CDR3 sequence: CASGARPLAGTDTQYF. The CDR3, as DNA: TGCGCCAGCGGAGCCCGCCCCCTAGCGGGCACAGATACGCAGTATTTT.

This clone has more than one count but fewer than ten. The CDR3 is CASSTGQGTQYF. The CDR3, as DNA: TGTGCCAGTAGTACAGGGCAGGGTACGCAGTATTTT. The chain couples TRBV19 to TRBJ2-3; D may be TRBD1 (5 bases). V shed 4 bases and J shed 8 bases, with 10 bases lying between them. In germline, CDR1 is LNHDA, CDR2 SQIVND (reference sequence). This CDR3 has 12 amino acids.

This chain links TRBV7-2 with TRBJ1-1; D is unresolved. Germline loops: CDR1 SGHTA, CDR2 FQGNSA. CDR3 size: 13 residues. V was shortened by 2 bases and J by 5 bases, with 9 bases between the two germline ends. CDR3 nucleotide sequence: TGTGCCAGCAGCTTATCCGTGGAGACTGAAGCTTTCTTT. This translates into CASSLSVETEAFF.

The V gene is TRBV3-1 (or the pseudogene TRBV3-2), the J gene TRBJ2-5; D gene unclear. Trimming pared 8 bases from V and 2 bases from J, leaving 9 bases between. Germline V gene data show CDR1 as LGHDT and CDR2 as YNNKEL (reference sequence). The CDR3 has 12 residues. CDR3 coding DNA: TGTGCCAGCTCCCGCCAGCAAGAGACCCAGTACTTC. Translation: CASSRQQETQYF.

The J gene is TRBJ2-7, the V gene TRBV30; D call uncertain. CDR1 is GTSNPN and CDR2 is SVGIG in the germline V gene (reference sequence). V lost 0 bases and J lost 8, with 14 bases in between. This CDR3 is built from 13 residues. CDR3 nucleotides: TGTGCCTGGAGTGTACCACCGAGTACCAAGCAGTACTTC. It yields the protein CAWSVPPSTKQYF.

The chain combines TRBV7-2 with TRBJ1-1; 9 positions match TRBD1. There are 16 residues in the CDR3. Per germline, CDR1 SGHTA and CDR2 FQGNSA. The ends lost 4 bases at V and 0 bases at J; junction bases unmatched: 6. In DNA, the CDR3 is TGTGCCAGCAGCTCTCGGACAGGGGACATGAACACTGAAGCTTTCTTT. Translating it yields CASSSRTGDMNTEAFF.

This rearrangement joins TRBV15 to TRBJ2-3; TRBD1 agrees at 9 bases. Germline V lookup: CDR1 LNHNV, CDR2 YYDKDF (reference sequence). CDR3 length equals 14 residues. With V trimmed by 7 bases and J by 6 bases, 8 bases remained unmatched. The CDR3 sequence is CATNEDRGTDTQYF. The CDR3, as DNA: TGTGCCACCAACGAGGACAGGGGAACGGATACGCAGTATTTT.

About this clone itself: A junction end diverges from the germline sequence, so it may reflect a read error. The J gene is TRBJ2-1, the V gene TRBV5-1, with TRBD2 identical over 11 bases. The germline V gene has CDR1 SGHRS and CDR2 YFSETQ. The CDR3 sequence is 15 residues long. The CDR3 region is CANSLGLAEYNEQFF. The DNA of the CDR3 is TGCGCCAACAGCCTGGGACTAGCGGAGTACAATGAGCAGTTCTTC.

The gene calls are TRBV7-9 and TRBJ2-1; 8 bases line up with TRBD1. The CDR3 extends over 15 amino acids. The V gene's germline CDR1 is SEHNR and CDR2 FQNEAQ (reference sequence). Trimming cost V 6 bases and J 5 bases; bases outside gene matches: 9. The CDR3 sequence is CASRMPLDRDNEQFF. CDR3 coding DNA: TGTGCCAGCAGAATGCCCCTGGACAGGGACAATGAGCAGTTCTTC.

This clone came up a few times. The chain employs TRBV30 and TRBJ2-7; 8 positions match TRBD2. The CDR3 sequence is 15 residues long. The ends lost 0 bases at V and 4 bases at J; junction bases unmatched: 8. Per germline, CDR1 GTSNPN and CDR2 SVGIG (reference sequence). The CDR3 nucleotides read TGTGCCTGGAGTGTACAAGCGGGAGTAAGTTACGAGCAGTACTTC. The encoded protein is CAWSVQAGVSYEQYF.

This clone showed up just once. The gene calls are TRBV9 and TRBJ2-3; 9 bases are shared with TRBD2. Losses at the gene ends were 0 bases for V and 0 bases for J; bases not matched to a gene: 8. Germline V gene sequence: CDR1 SGDLS, CDR2 YYNGEE. There are 18 residues in the CDR3. DNA for the CDR3: TGTGCCAGCAGCGTAGAAGGGCCTAGCGGGGATAGCACAGATACGCAGTATTTT. This gives the protein CASSVEGPSGDSTDTQYF.